Listed below are T cell receptor beta chains from one sample, sequenced in a study of cytomegalovirus exposure and HLA in healthy donors. Here immunoSEQ multiplex PCR was the method, and the copy in TCRdb shows in-frame clones only, minus some. The sample includes about 120,000 clones, roughly 73% of them seen just once. Material for sequencing was PBMCs. The receptors originated from a woman younger than 45 in good health and CMV-seronegative. The CDR3 runs from the conserved cysteine through the conserved F or W. The D gene is left open where the match is weak. Not every row has a clone size; where given, it reads once, few, many or a size class.

v_call,clone_size,d_call,j_call,cdr3_length,cdr3_nt,cdr3_aa
TRBV10-3,medium-sized,-,TRBJ1-1,11,TGTGCCATCAGACAGGGATGGGAAGCTTTCTTT,CAIRQGWEAFF
TRBV27,-,TRBD1,TRBJ1-1,14,TGTGCCGCATACTCTCCGACAGGGGTCACTGAAGCTTTCTTT,CAAYSPTGVTEAFF
TRBV7-8,-,-,TRBJ2-7,15,TGTGCCAGCAGCTCCCGGGATCTGTACTCCTACGAGCAGTACTTC,CASSSRDLYSYEQYF
TRBV7-8,-,-,TRBJ1-3,14,TGTGCCAGCAGCTCCAGCAGGACTGGAAACACCATATATTTT,CASSSSRTGNTIYF
TRBV19,-,TRBD2,TRBJ2-3,14,TGTGCCAGTACGGCTAGCGGGAGAACAGATACGCAGTATTTT,CASTASGRTDTQYF
TRBV30,-,-,TRBJ1-4,8,TGTGCCGGCGAAAAACTGTTTTTT,CAGEKLFF
TRBV5-6,few,TRBD1,TRBJ1-2,14,TGTGCCAGCAGCATAGGACAGGCTAACTATGGCTACACCTTC,CASSIGQANYGYTF
TRBV14,-,-,TRBJ2-5,12,TGTGCCAGCAGCCACTTCCAAGAGACCCAGTACTTC,CASSHFQETQYF
TRBV19,few,-,TRBJ2-3,17,TGTGCCAGTAGTATAGATTACCCGGGACTTAGCACAGATACGCAGTATTTT,CASSIDYPGLSTDTQYF
TRBV9,few,-,TRBJ2-7,15,TGTGCCAGCAGCGTAGGTTCGGGACACTCCTACGAGCAGTACTTC,CASSVGSGHSYEQYF
TRBV5-1,-,-,TRBJ2-2,17,TGCGCCAGCAGCTGGGGAGGCGCGGATACGAACACCGGGGAGCTGTTTTTT,CASSWGGADTNTGELFF
TRBV28,-,-,TRBJ1-2,12,TGTGCCAGCAGTACTACCAGGGATGGCTACACCTTC,CASSTTRDGYTF
TRBV6-1,few,-,TRBJ1-3,14,TGTGCCAGCAGCATGCCGGACATTCGAAACACCATATATTTT,CASSMPDIRNTIYF
TRBV5-4,-,TRBD1,TRBJ1-4,16,TGTGCCAGCAGCCATGGACAGGCTGCAACTAATGAAAAACTGTTTTTT,CASSHGQAATNEKLFF
TRBV4-2,-,TRBD1,TRBJ2-5,16,TGTGCCAGCAGCTTTTCCGGGACAGGGGGCGCGGAGACCCAGTACTTC,CASSFSGTGGAETQYF
TRBV25-1,-,-,TRBJ2-7,14,TGTGCCAGCATAGGAGGACGGGCACCGTACGAGCAGTACTTC,CASIGGRAPYEQYF
TRBV6-1,-,-,TRBJ1-5,15,TGTGCCAGTCAGGTCTTGGGGCTCGATATGGAGCCCCAGCATTTT,CASQVLGLDMEPQHF
TRBV10-3,-,TRBD1,TRBJ1-1,15,TGTGCCACCGAGCCGACAGGACAGGGAGACACTGAAGCTTTCTTT,CATEPTGQGDTEAFF
TRBV7-6,-,-,TRBJ1-1,12,TGTGCCAGCAGCCGAATTACTACTGAAGCTTTCTTT,CASSRITTEAFF
TRBV27,-,-,TRBJ1-2,13,TGTGCCAGCAGTCGGCGGGATGGCTATGGCTACACCTTC,CASSRRDGYGYTF
TRBV7-8,-,TRBD1,TRBJ1-6,16,TGTGCCAGCAGCTCCAAAAACAGGGGGAAGAATTCACCCCTCCACTTT,CASSSKNRGKNSPLHF
TRBV7-9,-,-,TRBJ1-4,15,TGTGCCAGCAGCCGTCCAGCGTCAACTAATGAAAAACTGTTTTTT,CASSRPASTNEKLFF
TRBV11-2,-,-,TRBJ2-5,11,TGTGCCAGCAGCTTTTCGGAGACCCAGTACTTC,CASSFSETQYF
TRBV18,-,TRBD1,TRBJ1-4,15,TGTGCCAGCTCTTTCGGACAGGGAACTAATGAAAAACTGTTTTTT,CASSFGQGTNEKLFF
TRBV6-6,-,-,TRBJ2-5,12,TGTGCCGCCGGGACACGAAGGGAGACCCAGTACTTC,CAAGTRRETQYF
TRBV5-1,-,TRBD2,TRBJ2-7,13,TGCGCCAGCAGCAAGGACGGCGGGGGCGAGCAGTACTTC,CASSKDGGGEQYF
TRBV7-2,few,-,TRBJ2-1,15,TGTGCCAGCAGCTTAGCGGGGAGCTCCTACAATGAGCAGTTCTTC,CASSLAGSSYNEQFF
TRBV6-6,-,-,TRBJ2-5,11,TGTGCCAGTGCGGAACAAGAGACCCAGTACTTC,CASAEQETQYF
TRBV7-2,-,-,TRBJ2-5,16,TGTGCCAGCAGCTTAGCCGCGGGACCCCCCGGGGGGACCCAGTACTTC,CASSLAAGPPGGTQYF
TRBV4-1,-,-,TRBJ1-2,13,TGCGCCAGCAGCCAAGATCGGGTTCAAGGCTACACCTTC,CASSQDRVQGYTF
TRBV30,few,-,TRBJ1-1,14,TGTGCCTGGAGTGCGGTGTTTATGAACACTGAAGCTTTCTTT,CAWSAVFMNTEAFF
TRBV5-4,few,TRBD2,TRBJ2-3,15,TGTGCCAGCAGCTTGGTGCGGGGGGCGTCAGATACGCAGTATTTT,CASSLVRGASDTQYF
TRBV27,-,-,TRBJ1-5,14,TGTGCCAGCAGTTTAGGGGGCGGCAATCAGCCCCAGCATTTT,CASSLGGGNQPQHF
TRBV28,-,-,TRBJ2-7,13,TGTGCCAGCAGCCGGGGAACTTACTACGAGCAGTACTTC,CASSRGTYYEQYF
TRBV6-5,few,-,TRBJ2-5,14,TGTGCCAGCAGTTACGGTAGGCGCGGAGAGACCCAGTACTTC,CASSYGRRGETQYF